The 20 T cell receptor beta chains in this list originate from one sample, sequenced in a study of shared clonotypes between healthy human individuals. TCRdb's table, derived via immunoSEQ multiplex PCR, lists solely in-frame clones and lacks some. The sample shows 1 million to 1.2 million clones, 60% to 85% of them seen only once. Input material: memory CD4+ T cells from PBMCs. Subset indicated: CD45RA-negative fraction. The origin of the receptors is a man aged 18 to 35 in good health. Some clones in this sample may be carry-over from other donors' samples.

CDR3 amino acids: CAFRRSPGETQYF. In DNA form, the CDR3 reads TGTGCCTTTCGGAGGTCTCCGGGAGAGACCCAGTACTTC. The chain is built from TRBV30 and TRBJ2-5; TRBD2 might be the D (5 bases). The CDR3 sequence is 13 residues long. The V gene's germline CDR1 is GTSNPN and CDR2 SVGIG (reference sequence). V lost 7 bases to trimming and J lost 4 bases, with 16 bases between them.

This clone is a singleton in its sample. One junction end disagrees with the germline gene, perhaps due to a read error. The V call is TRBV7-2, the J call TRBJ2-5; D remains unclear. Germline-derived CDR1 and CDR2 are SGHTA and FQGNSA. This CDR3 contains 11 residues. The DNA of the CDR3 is TGTGCCAGCAGCTCCCAAGGGACCCAGTACTTC. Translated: CASSSQGTQYF.

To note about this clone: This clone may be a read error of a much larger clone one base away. The CDR3 protein is CASSLGVGTEQYF. The CDR3 DNA reads as TGCGCCAGCAGCTTGGGGGTGGGAACCGAGCAGTACTTC. The chain is built from TRBV5-1 and TRBJ2-7; D gene unclear. The CDR3 is 13 amino acids. The germline V and J ends were trimmed by 0 bases and 6 bases, with 10 bases remaining between them. The germline CDR1 and CDR2 sequences are SGHRS and YFSETQ.

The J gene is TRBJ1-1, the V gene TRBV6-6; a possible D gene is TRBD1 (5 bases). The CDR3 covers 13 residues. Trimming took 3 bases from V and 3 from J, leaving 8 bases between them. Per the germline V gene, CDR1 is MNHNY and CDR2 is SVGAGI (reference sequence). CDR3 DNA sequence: TGTGCCAGCAGTTATCAGGGAGACACTGAAGCTTTCTTT. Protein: CASSYQGDTEAFF.

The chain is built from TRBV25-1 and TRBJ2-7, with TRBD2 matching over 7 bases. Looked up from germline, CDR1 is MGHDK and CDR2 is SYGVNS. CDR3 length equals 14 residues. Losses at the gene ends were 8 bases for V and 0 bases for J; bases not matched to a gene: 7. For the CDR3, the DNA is TGTGCCAGCGGGGGGGGGTACCCCTCCTACGAGCAGTACTTC. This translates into CASGGGYPSYEQYF.

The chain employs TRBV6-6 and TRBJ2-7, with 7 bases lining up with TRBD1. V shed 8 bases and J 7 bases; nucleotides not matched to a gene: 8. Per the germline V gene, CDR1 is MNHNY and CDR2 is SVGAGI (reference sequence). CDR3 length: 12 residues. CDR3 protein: CASSQGIEEQYF. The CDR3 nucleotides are TGTGCCAGCTCACAGGGGATAGAGGAGCAGTACTTC.

CDR3 nucleotide sequence: TGCGCCAGCAGCCGCCGGGACGGTTCCTACGAGCAGTACTTC. This gives the protein CASSRRDGSYEQYF. V and J are TRBV5-1 and TRBJ2-7; possibly TRBD1 or TRBD2 for D (5 bases each). V lost 4 bases, J lost 1 base, and 12 bases lay in between. The CDR3 contains 14 residues. The germline V gene has CDR1 SGHRS and CDR2 YFSETQ.

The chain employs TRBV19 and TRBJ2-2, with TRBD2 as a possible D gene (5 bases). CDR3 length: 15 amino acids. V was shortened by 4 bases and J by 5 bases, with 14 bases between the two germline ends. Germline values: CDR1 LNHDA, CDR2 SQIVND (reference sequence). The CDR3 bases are TGTGCCAGTAGTAATGGGAGAGGGAATACCGGGGAGCTGTTTTTT. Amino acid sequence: CASSNGRGNTGELFF. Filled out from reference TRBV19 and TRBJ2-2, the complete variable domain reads DGGITQSPKYLFRKEGQNVTLSCEQNLNHDAMYWYRQDPGQGLRLIYYSQIVNDFQKGDIAEGYSVSREKKESFPLTVTSAQKNPTAFYLCASSNGRGNTGELFFGEGSRLTVL.

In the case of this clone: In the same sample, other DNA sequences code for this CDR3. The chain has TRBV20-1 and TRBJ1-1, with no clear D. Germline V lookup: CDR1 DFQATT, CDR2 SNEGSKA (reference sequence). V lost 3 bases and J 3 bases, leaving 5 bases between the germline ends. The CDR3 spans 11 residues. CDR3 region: CSARAYTEAFF. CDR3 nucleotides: TGCAGTGCTAGGGCTTACACTGAAGCTTTCTTT.

The CDR3 loop is CASRLGLAGDEQYF. CDR3 DNA: TGTGCCAGCAGATTGGGGCTAGCGGGAGACGAGCAGTACTTC. The chain is built from TRBV27 and TRBJ2-5, with 10 bases identical to TRBD2. The J call may be faulty, since TRBJ2-7 better matches the DNA end. Looked up from germline, CDR1 is MNHEY and CDR2 is SMNVEV (reference sequence). The CDR3 extends over 14 amino acids.

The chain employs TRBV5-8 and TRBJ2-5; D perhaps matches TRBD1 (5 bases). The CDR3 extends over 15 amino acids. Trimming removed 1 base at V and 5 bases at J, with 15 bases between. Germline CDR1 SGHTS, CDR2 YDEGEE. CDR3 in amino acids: CASSLKGRAVETQYF. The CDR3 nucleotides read TGTGCCAGCAGCTTGAAGGGCAGGGCGGTGGAGACCCAGTACTTC.

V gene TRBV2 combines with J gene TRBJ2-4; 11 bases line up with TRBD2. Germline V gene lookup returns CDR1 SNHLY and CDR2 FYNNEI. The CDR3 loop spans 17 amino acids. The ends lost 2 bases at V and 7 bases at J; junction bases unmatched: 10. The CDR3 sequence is CASSEISGRGFGNIQYF. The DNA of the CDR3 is TGTGCCAGCAGTGAAATTAGCGGGAGGGGGTTTGGGAACATTCAGTACTTC. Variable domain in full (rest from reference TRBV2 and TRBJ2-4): EPEVTQTPSHQVTQMGQEVILRCVPISNHLYFYWYRQILGQKVEFLVSFYNNEISEKSEIFDDQFSVERPDGSNFTLKIRSTKLEDSAMYFCASSEISGRGFGNIQYFGAGTRLSVL.

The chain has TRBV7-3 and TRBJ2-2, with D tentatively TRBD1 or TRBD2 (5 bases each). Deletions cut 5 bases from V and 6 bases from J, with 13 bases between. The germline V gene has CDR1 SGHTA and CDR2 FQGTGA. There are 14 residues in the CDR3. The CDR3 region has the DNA TGTGCCAGCAGCGCCGGGACGCCGGCCGGGGAGCTGTTTTTT. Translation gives CASSAGTPAGELFF.

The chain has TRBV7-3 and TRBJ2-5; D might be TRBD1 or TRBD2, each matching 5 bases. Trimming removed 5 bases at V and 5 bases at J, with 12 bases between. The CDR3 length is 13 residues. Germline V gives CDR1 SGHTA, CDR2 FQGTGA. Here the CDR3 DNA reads TGTGCCAGCAGCCCGCCGGGGCAGGAGACCCAGTACTTC. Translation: CASSPPGQETQYF.

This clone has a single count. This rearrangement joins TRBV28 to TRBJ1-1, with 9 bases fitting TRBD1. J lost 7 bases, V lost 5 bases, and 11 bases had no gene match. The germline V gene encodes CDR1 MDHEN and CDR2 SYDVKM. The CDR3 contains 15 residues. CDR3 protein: CASSPPGQGRREAFF. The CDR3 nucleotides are TGTGCCAGCAGTCCTCCCGGACAGGGGAGGCGTGAAGCTTTCTTT.

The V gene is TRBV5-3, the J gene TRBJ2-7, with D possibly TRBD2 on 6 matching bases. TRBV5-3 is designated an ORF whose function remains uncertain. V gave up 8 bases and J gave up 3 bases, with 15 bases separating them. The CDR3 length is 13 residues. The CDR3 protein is CASSTGLNYEQYF. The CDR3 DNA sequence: TGTGCCAGCAGCACGGGACTCAACTACGAGCAGTACTTC.

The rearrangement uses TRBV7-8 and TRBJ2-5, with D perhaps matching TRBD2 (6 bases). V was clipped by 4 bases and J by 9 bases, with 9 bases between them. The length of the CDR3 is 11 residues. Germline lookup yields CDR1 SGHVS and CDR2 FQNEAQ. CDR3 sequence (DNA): TGTGCCAGCAGCTCGGGGAGGCCCCAGTACTTC. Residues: CASSSGRPQYF.

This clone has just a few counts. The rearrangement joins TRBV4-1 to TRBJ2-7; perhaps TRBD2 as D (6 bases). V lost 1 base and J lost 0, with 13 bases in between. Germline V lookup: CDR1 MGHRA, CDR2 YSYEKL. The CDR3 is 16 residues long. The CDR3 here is CASSQGAGGSSYEQYF. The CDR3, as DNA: TGCGCCAGCAGCCAAGGGGCCGGGGGAAGCTCCTACGAGCAGTACTTC.

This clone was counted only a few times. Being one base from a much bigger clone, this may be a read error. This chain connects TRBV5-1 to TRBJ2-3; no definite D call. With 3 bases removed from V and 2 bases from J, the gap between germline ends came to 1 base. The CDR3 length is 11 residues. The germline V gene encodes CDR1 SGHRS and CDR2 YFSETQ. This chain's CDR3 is CASSSTDTQYF. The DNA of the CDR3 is TGCGCCAGCAGCTCCACAGATACGCAGTATTTT.

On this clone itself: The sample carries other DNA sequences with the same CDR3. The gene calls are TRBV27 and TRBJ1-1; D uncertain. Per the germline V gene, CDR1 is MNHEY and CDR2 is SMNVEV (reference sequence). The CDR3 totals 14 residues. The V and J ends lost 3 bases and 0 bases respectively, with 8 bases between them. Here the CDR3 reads CASSFRPMNTEAFF. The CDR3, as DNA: TGTGCCAGCAGTTTTAGGCCTATGAACACTGAAGCTTTCTTT.